This T cell receptor (beta chain) was profiled in a study of pediatric ulcerative colitis. Overall study results and limits: A couple of rectal clonotypes were found only in ulcerative colitis patients, all of them.

The rectum was sampled with one to two pinch biopsies at colonoscopy. Ulcerative colitis patients received no immunosuppressive medication before the diagnostic colonoscopy. This was a survey-level run. Sequencing used immunoSEQ multiplex PCR; TCRdb keeps in-frame clones, though not all of them. Of around 36,000 clones detected, roughly 81% appear once; the ten largest clones hold 0.8% to 1.1%. Of note for this clone: Its specificity is unknown.

This TCR came from a boy aged 10-17 years with mild ulcerative colitis. Sequenced: gut tissue.

The CDR3 region has the DNA TGTGCCAGCAGCTCTGGACTAGCGAGCACAGATACGCAGTATTTT. It is translated as CASSSGLASTDTQYF. V usage is TRBV11-2 and J usage is TRBJ2-3; 9 bases line up with TRBD2. After removal of 4 bases from V and 0 bases from J, the junction contained 2 bases not matched to a gene. Germline CDR1 and CDR2: SGHAT and FQNNGV. The CDR3 is 15 residues long. Full variable domain (rest looked up from reference TRBV11-2 and TRBJ2-3): EAGVAQSPRYKIIEKRQSVAFWCNPISGHATLYWYQQILGQGPKLLIQFQNNGVVDDSQLPKDRFSAERLKGVDSTLKIQPAKLEDSAVYLCASSSGLASTDTQYFGPGTRLTVL.